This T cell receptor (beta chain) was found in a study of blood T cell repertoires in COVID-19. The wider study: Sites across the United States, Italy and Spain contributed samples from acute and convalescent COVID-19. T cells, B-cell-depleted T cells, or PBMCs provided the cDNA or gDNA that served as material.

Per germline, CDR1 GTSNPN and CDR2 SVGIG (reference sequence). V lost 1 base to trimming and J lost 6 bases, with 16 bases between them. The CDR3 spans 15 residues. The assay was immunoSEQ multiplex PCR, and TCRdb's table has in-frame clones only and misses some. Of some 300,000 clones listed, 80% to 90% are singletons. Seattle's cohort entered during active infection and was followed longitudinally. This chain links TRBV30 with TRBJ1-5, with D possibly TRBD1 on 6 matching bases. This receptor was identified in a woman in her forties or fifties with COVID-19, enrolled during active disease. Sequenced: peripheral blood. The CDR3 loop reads CAWSGGPRGGQPQHF. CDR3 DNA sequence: TGTGCCTGGAGTGGTGGACCTAGAGGGGGTCAGCCCCAGCATTTT.